These T cell receptor beta chains were read from a single sample in a study of blood T cell repertoires in COVID-19. Produced via immunoSEQ multiplex PCR; TCRdb's table is partial and in-frame only. Of about 100,000 clones in the sample, about four fifths were seen once. The sample comprised peripheral blood. The receptors originated from a man older than 75 with COVID-19, enrolled during active disease. CDR3s include the opening cysteine and the closing phenylalanine or tryptophan. A D gene is named only where the DNA matches it firmly. Expanded clones are given a class, and other clones once, few, many or no size at all.

NA	TRBV6-1	NA	TRBJ1-5	CASSDGFGQPQHF	TGTGCCAGCAGTGACGGGTTTGGGCAGCCCCAGCATTTT
NA	TRBV19	TRBD2	TRBJ2-3	CASSMRRRGASTDTQYF	TGTGCCAGTAGTATGCGGAGGCGGGGGGCGAGCACAGATACGCAGTATTTT
NA	TRBV24-1	NA	TRBJ2-1	CATSDFIEQFF	TGTGCCACCAGTGATTTTATTGAGCAGTTCTTC
few	TRBV29-1	TRBD2	TRBJ2-5	CSVLAGARQETQYF	TGCAGCGTTCTAGCGGGGGCCCGCCAAGAGACCCAGTACTTC
NA	TRBV5-4	NA	TRBJ2-7	CASSLAPSVRPSFSYEQYF	TGTGCCAGCAGCTTGGCGCCTAGCGTAAGACCATCTTTCTCCTACGAGCAGTACTTC
NA	TRBV7-9	TRBD1	TRBJ1-5	CASSHVTGAPPYQPQHF	TGTGCCAGCAGCCACGTGACAGGGGCTCCACCTTATCAGCCCCAGCATTTT
NA	TRBV10-3	NA	TRBJ2-3	CAISESSADTQYF	TGTGCCATCAGTGAGTCATCAGCAGATACGCAGTATTTT
NA	TRBV11-2	NA	TRBJ1-6	CASSPGHYNSPLHF	TGTGCCAGCAGCCCCGGACATTATAATTCACCCCTCCACTTT
NA	TRBV5-5	TRBD1	TRBJ2-7	CASSLLWDRGYEQYF	TGTGCCAGCAGCTTGTTGTGGGACAGGGGTTACGAGCAGTACTTC
NA	TRBV6-5	NA	TRBJ1-4	CGAGRGEKLFF	TGCGGAGCGGGACGGGGTGAAAAACTGTTTTTT
NA	TRBV27	TRBD1	TRBJ1-6	CASSPWTGNNSPLHF	TGTGCCAGCAGTCCCTGGACAGGGAATAATTCACCCCTCCACTTT
NA	TRBV28	NA	TRBJ2-2	CASSLSPGAGELFF	TGTGCCAGCAGTTTATCCCCGGGGGCCGGGGAGCTGTTTTTT
NA	TRBV4-2	NA	TRBJ2-7	CASSQDLTGYEQYF	TGTGCCAGCAGCCAAGATCTAACGGGCTACGAGCAGTACTTC
NA	TRBV4-1	NA	TRBJ2-1	CASSQGAWEGRDEQFF	TGCGCCAGCAGCCAGGGGGCTTGGGAGGGCCGCGATGAGCAGTTCTTC
few	TRBV20-1	NA	TRBJ1-3	CSASSGYSGNTIYF	TGCAGTGCTAGTTCCGGGTACTCTGGAAACACCATATATTTT
NA	TRBV4-2	NA	TRBJ2-3	CASSQGVQYTQYF	TGTGCCAGCAGCCAAGGCGTTCAATATACGCAGTATTTT